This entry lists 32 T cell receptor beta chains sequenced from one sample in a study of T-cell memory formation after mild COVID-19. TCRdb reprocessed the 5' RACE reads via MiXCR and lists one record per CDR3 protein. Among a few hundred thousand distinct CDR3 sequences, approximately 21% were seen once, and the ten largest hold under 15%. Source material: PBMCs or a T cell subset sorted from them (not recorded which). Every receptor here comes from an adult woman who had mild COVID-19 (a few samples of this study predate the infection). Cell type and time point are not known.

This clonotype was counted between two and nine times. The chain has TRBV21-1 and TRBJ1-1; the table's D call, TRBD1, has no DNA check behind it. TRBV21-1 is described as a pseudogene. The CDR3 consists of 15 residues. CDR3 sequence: CATHPFRGVYTEAFF. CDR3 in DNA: TGTGCCACCCATCCATTCAGGGGGGTATACACTGAAGCTTTCTTT.

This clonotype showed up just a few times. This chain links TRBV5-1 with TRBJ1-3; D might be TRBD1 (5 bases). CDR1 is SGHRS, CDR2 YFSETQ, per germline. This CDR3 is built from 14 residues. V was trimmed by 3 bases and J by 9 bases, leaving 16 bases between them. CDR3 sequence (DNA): TGCGCCAGCAGCTACCGGGCCAAAGGGGCCACCATATATTTT. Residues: CASSYRAKGATIYF.

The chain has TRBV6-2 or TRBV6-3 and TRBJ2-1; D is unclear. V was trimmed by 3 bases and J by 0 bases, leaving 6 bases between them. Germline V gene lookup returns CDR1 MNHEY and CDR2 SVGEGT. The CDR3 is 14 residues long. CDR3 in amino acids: CASSYQSSYNEQFF. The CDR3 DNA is TGTGCCAGCAGTTATCAGAGCTCCTACAATGAGCAGTTCTTC.

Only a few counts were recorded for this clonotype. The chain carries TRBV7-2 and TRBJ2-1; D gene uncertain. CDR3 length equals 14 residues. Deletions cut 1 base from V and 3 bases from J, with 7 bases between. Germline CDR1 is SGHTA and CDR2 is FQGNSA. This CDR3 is CASSLGRNYNEQFF. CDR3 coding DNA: TGTGCCAGCAGCTTAGGGCGGAACTACAATGAGCAGTTCTTC.

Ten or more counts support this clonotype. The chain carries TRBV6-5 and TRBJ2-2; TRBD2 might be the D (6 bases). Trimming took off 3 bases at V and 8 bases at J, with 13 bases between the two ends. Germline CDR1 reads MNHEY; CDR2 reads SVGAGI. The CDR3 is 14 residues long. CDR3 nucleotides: TGTGCCAGCAGTTATCGGGCTAGCGATGGGGAGCTGTTTTTT. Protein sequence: CASSYRASDGELFF.

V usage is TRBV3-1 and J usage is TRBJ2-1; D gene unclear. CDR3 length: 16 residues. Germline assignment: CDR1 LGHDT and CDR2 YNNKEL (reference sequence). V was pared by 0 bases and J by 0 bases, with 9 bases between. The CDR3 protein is CASSQEAHTSYNEQFF. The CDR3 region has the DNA TGTGCCAGCAGCCAAGAGGCCCATACCTCCTACAATGAGCAGTTCTTC.

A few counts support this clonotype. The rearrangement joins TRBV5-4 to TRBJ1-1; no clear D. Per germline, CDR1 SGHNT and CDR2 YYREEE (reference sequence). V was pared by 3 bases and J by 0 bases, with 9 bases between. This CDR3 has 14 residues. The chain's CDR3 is CASSSRRMNTEAFF. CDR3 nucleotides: TGTGCCAGCAGCTCCCGAAGGATGAACACTGAAGCTTTCTTT.

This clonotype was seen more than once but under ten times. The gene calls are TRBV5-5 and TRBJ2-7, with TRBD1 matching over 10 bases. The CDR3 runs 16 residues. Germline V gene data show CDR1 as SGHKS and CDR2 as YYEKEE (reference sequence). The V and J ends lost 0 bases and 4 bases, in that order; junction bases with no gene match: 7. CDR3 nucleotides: TGTGCCAGCAGCTTGGCCTCGGGACAGGGGCTATACGAGCAGTACTTC. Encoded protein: CASSLASGQGLYEQYF.

The CDR3: CSARDPVGLGAFF. The CDR3 nucleotides are TGCAGTGCTAGAGATCCAGTGGGGCTGGGAGCTTTCTTT. The rearrangement uses TRBV20-1 and TRBJ1-1, with D possibly TRBD1 on 5 matching bases. Trimming stripped 0 bases from V and 10 bases from J, with 15 bases between. The CDR3 contains 13 residues. CDR1 is DFQATT, CDR2 SNEGSKA, per germline (reference sequence).

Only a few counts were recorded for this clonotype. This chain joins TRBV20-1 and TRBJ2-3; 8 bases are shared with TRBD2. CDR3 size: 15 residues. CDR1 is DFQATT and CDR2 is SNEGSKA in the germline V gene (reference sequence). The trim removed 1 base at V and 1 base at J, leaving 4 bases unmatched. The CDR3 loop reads CSARVGSGGTDTQYF. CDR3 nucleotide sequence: TGCAGTGCTAGAGTCGGTAGCGGGGGCACAGATACGCAGTATTTT.

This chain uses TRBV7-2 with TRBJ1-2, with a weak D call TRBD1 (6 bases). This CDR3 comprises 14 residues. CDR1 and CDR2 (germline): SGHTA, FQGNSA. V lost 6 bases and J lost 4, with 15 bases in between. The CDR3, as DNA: TGTGCCAGCAGTCGAGACAGGCCTTTCTATGGCTACACCTTC. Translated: CASSRDRPFYGYTF.

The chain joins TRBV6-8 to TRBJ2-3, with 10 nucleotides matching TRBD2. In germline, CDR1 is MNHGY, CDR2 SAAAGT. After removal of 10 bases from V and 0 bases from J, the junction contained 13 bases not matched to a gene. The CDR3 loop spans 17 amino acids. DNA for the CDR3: TGTGCCATCAGGAAAACAAGCGGGAGGGCTAGCACAGATACGCAGTATTTT. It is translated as CAIRKTSGRASTDTQYF.

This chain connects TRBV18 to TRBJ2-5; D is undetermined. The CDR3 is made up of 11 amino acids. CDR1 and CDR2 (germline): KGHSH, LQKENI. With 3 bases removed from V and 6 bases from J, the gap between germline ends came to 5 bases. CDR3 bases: TGTGCCAGCTCACCGACACAGACCCAGTACTTC. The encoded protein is CASSPTQTQYF.

The CDR3 region has the DNA TGTGCCAGCAGCTTTTTCTCGGGTCGGGGCACCGGGGAGCTGTTTTTT. This encodes CASSFFSGRGTGELFF. The chain has TRBV11-2 and TRBJ2-2; possibly TRBD2 for D (5 bases). CDR3 length equals 16 residues. V lost 3 bases and J lost 4, with 15 bases in between. CDR1 and CDR2 from the germline V gene are SGHAT and FQNNGV.

The CDR3 here is CASSGSRVEKLFF. CDR3 in DNA: TGTGCCAGCAGTGGAAGCAGGGTAGAAAAACTGTTTTTT. The chain carries TRBV2 and TRBJ1-4; D possibly corresponds to TRBD1 (5 bases). V was pared by 4 bases and J by 8 bases, with 11 bases between. CDR1 SNHLY and CDR2 FYNNEI come from the germline V gene. The CDR3 sequence is 13 residues long.

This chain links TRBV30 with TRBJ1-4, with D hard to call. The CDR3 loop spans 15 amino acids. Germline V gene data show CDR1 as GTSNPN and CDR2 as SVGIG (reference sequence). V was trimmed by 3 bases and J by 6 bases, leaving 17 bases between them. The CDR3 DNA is TGTGCCTGGAGCCCCACCGGAGGATGGGATGAAAAACTGTTTTTT. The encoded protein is CAWSPTGGWDEKLFF.

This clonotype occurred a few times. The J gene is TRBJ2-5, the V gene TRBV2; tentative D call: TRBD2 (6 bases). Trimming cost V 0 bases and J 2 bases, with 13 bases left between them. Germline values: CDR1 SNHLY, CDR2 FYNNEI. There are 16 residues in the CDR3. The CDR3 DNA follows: TGTGCCAGCAGTGAAGCGCTTAGGGACTCACAAGAGACCCAGTACTTC. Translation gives CASSEALRDSQETQYF.

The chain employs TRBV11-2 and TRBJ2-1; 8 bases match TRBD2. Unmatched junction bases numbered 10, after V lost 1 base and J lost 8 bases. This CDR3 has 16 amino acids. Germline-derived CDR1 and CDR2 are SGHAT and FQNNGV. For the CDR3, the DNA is TGTGCCAGCAGCTTAGTCACTAGCGGCCCGAGGCATGAGCAGTTCTTC. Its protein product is CASSLVTSGPRHEQFF. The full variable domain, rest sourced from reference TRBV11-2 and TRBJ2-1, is EAGVAQSPRYKIIEKRQSVAFWCNPISGHATLYWYQQILGQGPKLLIQFQNNGVVDDSQLPKDRFSAERLKGVDSTLKIQPAKLEDSAVYLCASSLVTSGPRHEQFFGPGTRLTVL.

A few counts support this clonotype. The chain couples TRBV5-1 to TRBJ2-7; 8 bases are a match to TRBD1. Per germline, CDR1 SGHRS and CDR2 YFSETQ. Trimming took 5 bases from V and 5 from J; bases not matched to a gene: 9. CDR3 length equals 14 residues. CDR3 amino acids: CASSYSGQGNEQYF. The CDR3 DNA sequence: TGCGCCAGCAGTTACTCCGGACAGGGTAACGAGCAGTACTTC.

CDR3 nucleotides: TGTGCCAGCAGCCCCTTTGCGGAGGCTGGAAACACCATATATTTT. It specifies CASSPFAEAGNTIYF. V gene TRBV5-5 combines with J gene TRBJ1-3; D uncertain. Germline lookup yields CDR1 SGHKS and CDR2 YYEKEE (reference sequence). CDR3 size: 15 residues. V was cut by 4 bases and J by 2 bases, with 13 bases left in between.

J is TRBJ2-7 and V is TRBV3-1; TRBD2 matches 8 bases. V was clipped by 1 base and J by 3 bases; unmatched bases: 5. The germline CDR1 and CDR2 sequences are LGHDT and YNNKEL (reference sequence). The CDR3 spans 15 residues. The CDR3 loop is CASSQALAANYEQYF. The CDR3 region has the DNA TGTGCCAGCAGCCAAGCACTAGCGGCGAACTACGAGCAGTACTTC.

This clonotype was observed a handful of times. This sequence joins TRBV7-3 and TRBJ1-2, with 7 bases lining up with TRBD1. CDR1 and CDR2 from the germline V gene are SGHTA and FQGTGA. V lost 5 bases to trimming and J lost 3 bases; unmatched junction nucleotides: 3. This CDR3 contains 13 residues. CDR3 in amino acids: CASSGQGDYGYTF. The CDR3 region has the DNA TGTGCCAGCAGCGGGCAGGGGGACTATGGCTACACCTTC.

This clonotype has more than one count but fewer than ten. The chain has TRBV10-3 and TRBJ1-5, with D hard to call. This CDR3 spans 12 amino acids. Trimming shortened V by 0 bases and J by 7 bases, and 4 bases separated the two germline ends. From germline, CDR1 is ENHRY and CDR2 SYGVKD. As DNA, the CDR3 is TGTGCCATCAGTGAGTCAAAACAGCCCCAGCATTTT. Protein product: CAISESKQPQHF.

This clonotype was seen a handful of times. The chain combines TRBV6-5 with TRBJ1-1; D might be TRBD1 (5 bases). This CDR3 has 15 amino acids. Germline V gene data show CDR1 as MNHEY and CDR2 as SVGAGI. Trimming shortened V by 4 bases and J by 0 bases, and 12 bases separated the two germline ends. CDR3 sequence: CASSLSGTVNTEAFF. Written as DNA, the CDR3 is TGTGCCAGCAGTTTATCAGGGACGGTGAACACTGAAGCTTTCTTT.

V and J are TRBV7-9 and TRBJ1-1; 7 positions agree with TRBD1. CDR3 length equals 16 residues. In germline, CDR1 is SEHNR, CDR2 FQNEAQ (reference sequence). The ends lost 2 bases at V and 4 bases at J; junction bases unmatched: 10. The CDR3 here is CASSLWLGRGLTEAFF. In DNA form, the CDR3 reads TGTGCCAGCAGCTTATGGTTGGGGAGGGGGCTCACTGAAGCTTTCTTT.

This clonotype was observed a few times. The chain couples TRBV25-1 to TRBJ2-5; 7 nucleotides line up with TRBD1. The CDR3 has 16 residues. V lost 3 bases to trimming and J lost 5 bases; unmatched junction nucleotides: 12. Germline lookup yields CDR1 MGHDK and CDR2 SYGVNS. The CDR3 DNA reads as TGTGCCAGCAGTGACGTGGGCCCCGAGGGGGCGGAGACCCAGTACTTC. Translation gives CASSDVGPEGAETQYF.

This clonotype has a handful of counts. As DNA, the CDR3 is TGTGCCACCAGCAGAGTCCTAGCGGCTTACCGAGGGACAGATACGCAGTATTTT. Translated: CATSRVLAAYRGTDTQYF. This rearrangement joins TRBV15 to TRBJ2-3, with 7 nucleotides matching TRBD2. The CDR3 contains 18 residues. Germline values: CDR1 LNHNV, CDR2 YYDKDF (reference sequence). Trimming cost V 1 base and J 3 bases; bases outside gene matches: 13.

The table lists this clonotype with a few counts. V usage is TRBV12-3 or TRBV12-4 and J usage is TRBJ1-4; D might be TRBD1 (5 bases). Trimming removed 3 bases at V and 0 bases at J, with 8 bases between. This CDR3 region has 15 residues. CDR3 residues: CASSFSGTTNEKLFF. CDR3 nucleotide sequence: TGTGCCAGCAGTTTCTCAGGGACAACTAATGAAAAACTGTTTTTT.

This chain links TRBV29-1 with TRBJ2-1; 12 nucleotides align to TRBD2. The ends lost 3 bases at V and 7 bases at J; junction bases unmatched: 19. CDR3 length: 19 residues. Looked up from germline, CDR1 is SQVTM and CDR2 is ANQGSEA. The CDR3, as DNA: TGCAGCGTTGAGCGATCTAGCGGGAGGGTGATTAAGGGTGCAAATGAGCAGTTCTTC. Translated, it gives CSVERSSGRVIKGANEQFF.

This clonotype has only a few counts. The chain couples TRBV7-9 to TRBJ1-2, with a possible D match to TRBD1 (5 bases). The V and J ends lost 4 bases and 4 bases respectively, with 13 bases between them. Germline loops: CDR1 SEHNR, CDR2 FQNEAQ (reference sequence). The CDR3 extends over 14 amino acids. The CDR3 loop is CASSWSGTAYGYTF. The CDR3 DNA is TGTGCCAGCAGCTGGTCCGGGACGGCCTATGGCTACACCTTC. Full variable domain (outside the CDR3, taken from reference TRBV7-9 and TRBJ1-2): DTGVSQNPRHKITKRGQNVTFRCDPISEHNRLYWYRQTLGQGPEFLTYFQNEAQLEKSRLLSDRFSAERPKGSFSTLEIQRTEQGDSAMYLCASSWSGTAYGYTFGSGTRLTVV.

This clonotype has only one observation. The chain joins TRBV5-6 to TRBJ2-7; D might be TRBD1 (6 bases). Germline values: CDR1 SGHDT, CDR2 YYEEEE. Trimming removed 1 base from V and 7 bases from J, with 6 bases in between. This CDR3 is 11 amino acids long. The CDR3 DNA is TGTGCCAGCAGCTTGCAGGGGGAGCAGTACTTC. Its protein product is CASSLQGEQYF.

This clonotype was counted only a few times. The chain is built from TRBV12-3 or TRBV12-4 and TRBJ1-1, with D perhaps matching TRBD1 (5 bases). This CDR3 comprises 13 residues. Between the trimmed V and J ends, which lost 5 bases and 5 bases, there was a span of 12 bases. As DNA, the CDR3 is TGTGCCAGCAGTGACAGTGACCCAACTGAAGCTTTCTTT. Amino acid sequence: CASSDSDPTEAFF.